These 29 T cell receptor beta chains originate from one sample sequenced in a study of blood T cells in healthy people across ages. Combining a sample-barcoded 5' primer with a J-beta primer mix, a second PCR ran for about 6 to 12 cycles. TCRdb called the 5' RACE reads again in MiXCR, with one record for every CDR3 protein. The repertoire has 700,000 or so distinct CDR3 sequences, over 20% of them found once; the top ten carry under 25%. Source material: blood. The receptors stem from a man between 65 and 80 years old in good health.

This clonotype has more than one count but fewer than ten. The chain recombines TRBV2 with TRBJ2-7; D assignment may be TRBD1 or TRBD2 (5 bases each). The germline V gene has CDR1 SNHLY and CDR2 FYNNEI. V dropped 4 bases and J dropped 6 bases, with 13 bases sitting between them. The CDR3 extends over 13 amino acids. The chain's CDR3 is CASSAPGPIEQYV. The CDR3 coding sequence is TGTGCCAGCAGTGCCCCGGGACCAATCGAGCAGTACGTC.

This clonotype showed up just a few times. This chain connects TRBV20-1 to TRBJ2-1; 10 bases align to TRBD2. CDR3 size: 16 residues. CDR1 and CDR2 (germline): DFQATT, SNEGSKA (reference sequence). V shed 3 bases and J 4 bases; nucleotides not matched to a gene: 9. The CDR3 region is CSARAPGTSAYNEQFF. CDR3 DNA: TGCAGTGCTAGGGCTCCCGGGACTAGCGCATACAATGAGCAGTTCTTC.

This clonotype showed up just a few times. The V call is TRBV4-3, the J call TRBJ2-3; 9 bases are shared with TRBD1. The CDR3 spans 17 residues. CDR1 LGHNA and CDR2 YSLEER come from the germline V gene. Trimming at V came to 1 base and at J to 4 bases, leaving 9 bases not matched to a gene. CDR3 sequence reads: CASSQGTGAGVPDTQYF. DNA of the CDR3: TGCGCCAGCAGCCAAGGGACAGGGGCGGGAGTCCCAGATACGCAGTATTTT.

V and J are TRBV24-1 and TRBJ2-5, with 8 nucleotides matching TRBD2. Germline loops: CDR1 KGHDR, CDR2 SFDVKD. The V and J ends lost 3 bases and 6 bases, in that order; junction bases with no gene match: 5. The CDR3 is made up of 14 amino acids. The CDR3 region is CATSDPGGLKTQYF. The DNA for the CDR3 is TGTGCCACCAGTGATCCGGGGGGGCTGAAGACCCAGTACTTC.

The chain employs TRBV12-3 or TRBV12-4 and TRBJ1-1; unclear D gene. V lost 5 bases and J 5 bases, leaving 9 bases between the germline ends. This CDR3 is built from 12 residues. The CDR3 region has the DNA TGTGCCAGCAGTACCACAGTGACTGAAGCTTTCTTT. This encodes CASSTTVTEAFF.

V is TRBV6-6 and J is TRBJ1-2; D perhaps matches TRBD1 (6 bases). The V and J ends lost 8 bases and 3 bases respectively, with 13 bases between them. The CDR3 extends over 13 amino acids. Germline assignment: CDR1 MNHNY and CDR2 SVGAGI (reference sequence). CDR3 DNA sequence: TGTGCCAGCGGAGAGGGGGGCGACTATGGCTACACCTTC. Amino acid sequence: CASGEGGDYGYTF.

This clonotype was counted at least ten times. V and J are TRBV6-1 and TRBJ2-7; the D is unclear. The germline gives CDR1 MNHNS, CDR2 SASEGT. The ends were cut back, 1 base at V and 2 bases at J, with 12 bases in the middle. This CDR3 is built from 15 residues. CDR3: CASSEGVGGAYEQYV. CDR3 DNA sequence: TGTGCCAGCAGTGAAGGGGTAGGTGGGGCCTACGAGCAGTACGTC.

This clonotype was seen a few times. V and J are TRBV6-5 and TRBJ2-1; the D gene is possibly TRBD2 (5 bases). CDR3 length equals 12 residues. The germline V and J ends were trimmed by 10 bases and 3 bases, with 10 bases remaining between them. The germline CDR1 and CDR2 sequences are MNHEY and SVGAGI. CDR3 amino acids: CAIRTGYNEQFF. In nucleotides, the CDR3 is TGTGCCATAAGGACTGGCTACAATGAGCAGTTCTTC.

V usage is TRBV20-1 and J usage is TRBJ1-1; D unresolved. This CDR3 is built from 12 residues. Per germline, CDR1 DFQATT and CDR2 SNEGSKA (reference sequence). V was pared by 7 bases and J by 0 bases, with 9 bases between. The CDR3 region is CSGVVLNTEAFF. The CDR3 DNA follows: TGCAGTGGCGTCGTCCTGAACACTGAAGCTTTCTTT.

This chain uses TRBV9 with TRBJ2-2, with D unresolved. Germline V gene sequence: CDR1 SGDLS, CDR2 YYNGEE. This CDR3 comprises 12 residues. Trimming cost V 2 bases and J 8 bases, with 7 bases left between them. CDR3: CASSVVRGELFF. CDR3 nucleotides: TGTGCCAGCAGCGTCGTCAGGGGGGAGCTGTTTTTT.

In its sample, this clonotype was seen a few times. This sequence joins TRBV6-6 and TRBJ2-3; D not certain. The V gene's germline CDR1 is MNHNY and CDR2 SVGAGI (reference sequence). This CDR3 is built from 14 residues. Trimming removed 5 bases from V and 3 bases from J, with 12 bases in between. The CDR3 loop reads CASSHGRGTDTQYF. The CDR3 DNA reads as TGTGCCAGCAGTCACGGGCGTGGGACAGATACGCAGTATTTT.

The genes are TRBV7-6 and TRBJ1-2, with a possible D match to TRBD1 (6 bases). V shed 0 bases and J shed 4 bases, with 6 bases lying between them. This CDR3 region has 13 residues. The V gene's germline CDR1 is SGHVS and CDR2 FNYEAQ. The CDR3 DNA reads TGTGCCAGCAGCTTAGCGACAGGCTATGGCTACACCTTC. It yields the protein CASSLATGYGYTF.

The J gene is TRBJ2-5, the V gene TRBV7-9; the D gene could be TRBD1 or TRBD2 (6 bases each). Trimming stripped 2 bases from V and 5 bases from J, with 12 bases between. Germline CDR1 and CDR2: SEHNR and FQNEAQ (reference sequence). There are 14 residues in the CDR3. The CDR3 is CASSLQGTGETQYF. Written as DNA, the CDR3 is TGTGCCAGCAGCTTACAGGGGACTGGGGAGACCCAGTACTTC.

The chain uses TRBV14 and TRBJ1-2, with D possibly TRBD1 on 5 matching bases. The CDR3 spans 14 residues. The V gene's germline CDR1 is SGHDN and CDR2 FVKESK. The ends were cut back, 1 base at V and 4 bases at J, with 10 bases in the middle. The CDR3 loop is CASSQGGVGYGYTF. The CDR3, as DNA: TGTGCCAGCAGCCAAGGGGGGGTCGGCTATGGCTACACCTTC.

The table lists this clonotype with many counts. One junction end disagrees with the germline gene, perhaps due to a read error. This chain uses TRBV27 with TRBJ2-3, with D unclear. The CDR3 totals 14 residues. Per the germline V gene, CDR1 is MNHEY and CDR2 is SMNVEV (reference sequence). In nucleotides, the CDR3 is TGCGCCAGCAGTCCCCACCATACAACAGATACGCAGTATTTT. Amino acid sequence: CASSPHHTTDTQYF.

This clonotype showed up just a few times. An end of the junction does not agree with germline; a read error may underlie this. DNA of the CDR3: TGCATCGTTGAGGGACAGGGTGAGACTCTGGGCTACACCTTC. It yields the protein CIVEGQGETLGYTF. This chain joins TRBV29-1 and TRBJ1-2; 9 nucleotides match TRBD1. CDR3 length: 14 residues. The V gene's germline CDR1 is SQVTM and CDR2 ANQGSEA.

With regard to this clonotype: A much larger clonotype is one base distant, so this may be a read error. V is TRBV4-2 and J is TRBJ2-1; a weak D match, TRBD1 (5 bases). This CDR3 comprises 11 residues. Per germline, CDR1 LGHNA and CDR2 YNFKEQ. This CDR3 is CACRVYNEQFF. For the CDR3, the DNA is TGTGCCTGCAGGGTTTACAATGAGCAGTTCTTC.

This clonotype was observed at least ten times. V usage is TRBV20-1 and J usage is TRBJ2-5; 9 bases line up with TRBD2. CDR3 size: 15 residues. V shed 5 bases, J shed 1 base, and the junction held 8 bases outside the gene matches. Germline V gene sequence: CDR1 DFQATT, CDR2 SNEGSKA (reference sequence). The DNA for the CDR3 is TGCAGTGCTCCCCCCGCGGGAGGGGCCCAAGAGACCCAGTACTTC. Translating it yields CSAPPAGGAQETQYF.

This clonotype was seen more than once but under ten times. This sequence joins TRBV20-1 and TRBJ2-1, with D uncertain. V gave up 8 bases and J gave up 7 bases, with 9 bases separating them. CDR3 length equals 10 residues. CDR1 DFQATT and CDR2 SNEGSKA come from the germline V gene (reference sequence). CDR3 sequence reads: CSWSANEQFF. CDR3 nucleotide sequence: TGCAGTTGGAGCGCGAATGAGCAGTTCTTC.

This clonotype came up a few times. The chain joins TRBV7-2 to TRBJ2-5, with 12 positions matching TRBD2. With the DNA end fitting TRBJ2-7 better, the J assignment may be wrong. From germline, CDR1 is SGHTA and CDR2 FQGNSA. This CDR3 comprises 15 residues. CDR3 amino acids: CASSLGLAGPYEQYV. Here the CDR3 DNA reads TGTGCCAGCAGCCTAGGACTAGCGGGACCCTACGAGCAGTACGTC.

This CDR3 reads CASRGTSGSSSSYNEQFF. The CDR3 DNA reads TGCGCCAGCAGGGGGACCAGCGGGAGCAGTTCCTCCTACAATGAGCAGTTCTTC. The rearrangement uses TRBV10-2 and TRBJ2-1; 8 nucleotides line up with TRBD2. J was trimmed by 0 bases and V by 6 bases; bases with no gene match: 13. CDR3 length equals 18 residues. Germline CDR1 WSHSY, CDR2 SAAADI.

CDR3 DNA sequence: TGTGCCAGCAGACCGAGCGGACAGGGACGATGGGCTTTCTTT. Its protein product is CASRPSGQGRWAFF. The chain carries TRBV12-3 or TRBV12-4 and TRBJ1-1; 8 bases fit TRBD1. V lost 6 bases to trimming and J lost 11 bases; unmatched junction nucleotides: 14. This CDR3 region has 14 residues.

This rearrangement joins TRBV7-8 to TRBJ1-4; 7 nucleotides align to TRBD1. Trimming cost V 5 bases and J 8 bases; bases outside gene matches: 2. The V gene's germline CDR1 is SGHVS and CDR2 FQNEAQ. The CDR3 has 12 amino acids. The CDR3 sequence: CASSRTGEKLFF. In nucleotides, the CDR3 is TGTGCCAGCAGCCGGACAGGCGAAAAACTGTTTTTT.

This clonotype was picked up a small number of times. The chain uses TRBV7-9 and TRBJ1-2; D is unclear. The V end was cut by 5 bases, the J end by 4 bases, with 11 bases between. Germline lookup yields CDR1 SEHNR and CDR2 FQNEAQ (reference sequence). CDR3 length: 13 amino acids. CDR3 sequence: CASSRTSFYGYTF. The CDR3 coding sequence is TGTGCCAGCAGCCGAACATCTTTCTATGGCTACACCTTC.

This chain links TRBV5-1 with TRBJ2-5; no firm D call. Gene TRBJ2-7 matches the end of the DNA better, so the J call may be wrong. Germline V gene sequence: CDR1 SGHRS, CDR2 YFSETQ. This CDR3 has 11 residues. CDR3 nucleotides: TGCGCCAGCAGCCTCTTATCCGAGCAGTACTTC. Translation gives CASSLLSEQYF.

This sequence joins TRBV27 and TRBJ1-2; TRBD1 is a possible D gene (6 bases). Germline CDR1 and CDR2: MNHEY and SMNVEV (reference sequence). There are 15 residues in the CDR3. V was pared by 0 bases and J by 2 bases, with 10 bases between. The CDR3 DNA follows: TGTGCCAGCAGTTTATCGGGGGGCGCCAACTATGGCTACACCTTC. Translating gives CASSLSGGANYGYTF.

The chain links TRBV2 to TRBJ2-2; 9 bases fit TRBD1. This CDR3 contains 16 residues. CDR1 is SNHLY and CDR2 is FYNNEI in the germline V gene. The trim removed 5 bases at V and 4 bases at J, leaving 8 bases unmatched. The CDR3 is CASSSGTGTSTGELFF. CDR3 nucleotides: TGTGCCAGCAGTTCCGGGACAGGGACCAGCACCGGGGAGCTGTTTTTT.

This clonotype has a handful of counts. The gene calls are TRBV12-3 or TRBV12-4 and TRBJ2-5; possibly TRBD1 for D (5 bases). Near its end, the DNA agrees better with TRBJ2-1, so the J call may be wrong. The CDR3 is 11 amino acids. The CDR3 loop reads CASTLRGEQFF. CDR3 in DNA: TGTGCCAGCACTCTAAGGGGTGAGCAGTTCTTC.

The chain uses TRBV20-1 and TRBJ2-5; 11 bases are a match to TRBD2. This CDR3 spans 16 amino acids. Looked up from germline, CDR1 is DFQATT and CDR2 is SNEGSKA (reference sequence). With 5 bases clipped from V and 3 bases from J, the junction kept 11 bases outside the gene matches. CDR3 DNA sequence: TGCAGTGCTCCACCGACTAGCGGGGCTTTTGAAGAGACCCAGTACTTC. Protein product: CSAPPTSGAFEETQYF.